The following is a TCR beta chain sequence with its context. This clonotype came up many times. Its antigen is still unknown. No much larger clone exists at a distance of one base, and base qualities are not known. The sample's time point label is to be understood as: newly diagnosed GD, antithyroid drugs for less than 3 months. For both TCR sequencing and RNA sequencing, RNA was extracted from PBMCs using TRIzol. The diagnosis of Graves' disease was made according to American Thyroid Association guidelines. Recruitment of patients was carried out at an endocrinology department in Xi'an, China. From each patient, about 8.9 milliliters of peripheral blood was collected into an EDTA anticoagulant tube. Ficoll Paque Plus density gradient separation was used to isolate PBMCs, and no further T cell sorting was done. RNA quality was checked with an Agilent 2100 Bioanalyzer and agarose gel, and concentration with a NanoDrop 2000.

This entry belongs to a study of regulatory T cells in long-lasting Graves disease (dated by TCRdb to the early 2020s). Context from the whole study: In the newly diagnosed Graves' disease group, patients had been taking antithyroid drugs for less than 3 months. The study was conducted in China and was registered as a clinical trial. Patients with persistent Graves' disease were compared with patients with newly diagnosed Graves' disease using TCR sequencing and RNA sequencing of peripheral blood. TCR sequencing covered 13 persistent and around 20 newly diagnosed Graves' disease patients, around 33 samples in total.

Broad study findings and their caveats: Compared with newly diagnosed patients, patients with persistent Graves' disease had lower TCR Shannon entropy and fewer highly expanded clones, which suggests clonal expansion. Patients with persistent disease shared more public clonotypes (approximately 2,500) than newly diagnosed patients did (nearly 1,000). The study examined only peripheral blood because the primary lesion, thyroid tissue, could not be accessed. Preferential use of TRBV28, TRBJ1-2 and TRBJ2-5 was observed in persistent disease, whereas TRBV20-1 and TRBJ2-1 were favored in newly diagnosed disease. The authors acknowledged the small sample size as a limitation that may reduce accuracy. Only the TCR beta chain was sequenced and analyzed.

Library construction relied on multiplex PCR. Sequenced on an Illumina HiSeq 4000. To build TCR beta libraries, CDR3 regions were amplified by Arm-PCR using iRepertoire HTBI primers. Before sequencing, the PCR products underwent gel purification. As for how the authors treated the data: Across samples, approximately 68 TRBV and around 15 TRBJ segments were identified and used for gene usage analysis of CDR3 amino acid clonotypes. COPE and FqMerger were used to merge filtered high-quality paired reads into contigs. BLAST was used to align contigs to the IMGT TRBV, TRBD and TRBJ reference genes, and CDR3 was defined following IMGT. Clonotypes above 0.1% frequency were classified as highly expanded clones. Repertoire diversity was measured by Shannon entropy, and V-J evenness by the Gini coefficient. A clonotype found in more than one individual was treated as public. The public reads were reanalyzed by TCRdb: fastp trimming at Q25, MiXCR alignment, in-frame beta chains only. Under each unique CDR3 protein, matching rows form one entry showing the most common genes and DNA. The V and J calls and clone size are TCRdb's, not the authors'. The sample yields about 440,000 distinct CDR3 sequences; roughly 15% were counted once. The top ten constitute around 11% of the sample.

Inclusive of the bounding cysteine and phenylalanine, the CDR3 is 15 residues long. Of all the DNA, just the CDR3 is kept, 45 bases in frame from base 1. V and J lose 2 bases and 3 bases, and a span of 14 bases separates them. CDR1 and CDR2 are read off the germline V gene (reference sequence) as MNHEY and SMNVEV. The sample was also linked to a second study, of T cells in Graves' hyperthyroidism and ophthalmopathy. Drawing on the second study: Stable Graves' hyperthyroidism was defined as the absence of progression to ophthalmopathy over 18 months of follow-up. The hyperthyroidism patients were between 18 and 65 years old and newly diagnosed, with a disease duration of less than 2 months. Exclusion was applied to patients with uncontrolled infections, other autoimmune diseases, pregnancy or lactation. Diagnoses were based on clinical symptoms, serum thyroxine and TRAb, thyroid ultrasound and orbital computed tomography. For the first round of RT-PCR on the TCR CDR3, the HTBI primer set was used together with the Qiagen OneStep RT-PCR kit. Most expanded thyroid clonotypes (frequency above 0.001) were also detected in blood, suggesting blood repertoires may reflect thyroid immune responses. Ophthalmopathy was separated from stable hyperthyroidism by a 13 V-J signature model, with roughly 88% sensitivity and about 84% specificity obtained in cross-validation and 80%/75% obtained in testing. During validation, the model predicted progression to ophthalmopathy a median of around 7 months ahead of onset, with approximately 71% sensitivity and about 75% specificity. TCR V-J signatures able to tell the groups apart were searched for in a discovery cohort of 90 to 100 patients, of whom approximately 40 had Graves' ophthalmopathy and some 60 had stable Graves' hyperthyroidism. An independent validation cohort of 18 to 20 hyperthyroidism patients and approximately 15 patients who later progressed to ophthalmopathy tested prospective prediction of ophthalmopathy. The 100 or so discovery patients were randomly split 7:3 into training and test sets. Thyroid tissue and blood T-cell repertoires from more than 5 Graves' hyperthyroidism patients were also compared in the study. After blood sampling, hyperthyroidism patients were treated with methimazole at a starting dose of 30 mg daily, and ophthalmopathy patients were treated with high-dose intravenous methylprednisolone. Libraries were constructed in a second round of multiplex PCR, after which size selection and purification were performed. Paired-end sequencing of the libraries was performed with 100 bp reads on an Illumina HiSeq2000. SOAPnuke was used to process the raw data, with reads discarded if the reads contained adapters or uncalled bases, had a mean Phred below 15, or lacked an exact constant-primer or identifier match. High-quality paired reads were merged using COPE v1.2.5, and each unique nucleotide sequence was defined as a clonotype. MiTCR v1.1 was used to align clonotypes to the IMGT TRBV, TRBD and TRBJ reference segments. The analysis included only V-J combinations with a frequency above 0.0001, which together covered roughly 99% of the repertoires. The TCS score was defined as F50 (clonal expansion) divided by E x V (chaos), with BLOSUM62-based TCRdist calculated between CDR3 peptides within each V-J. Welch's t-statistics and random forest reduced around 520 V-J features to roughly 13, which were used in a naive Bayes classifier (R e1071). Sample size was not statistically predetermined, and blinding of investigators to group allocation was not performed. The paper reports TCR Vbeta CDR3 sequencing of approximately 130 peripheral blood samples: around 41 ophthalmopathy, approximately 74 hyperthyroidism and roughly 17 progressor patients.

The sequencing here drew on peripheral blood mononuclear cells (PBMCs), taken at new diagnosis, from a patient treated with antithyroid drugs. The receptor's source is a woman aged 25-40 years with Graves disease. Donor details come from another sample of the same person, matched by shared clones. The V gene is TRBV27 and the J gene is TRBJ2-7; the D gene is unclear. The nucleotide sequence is TGTGCCAGCAGTTTAACGTCAGTCTCTGGCTACGAGCAGTACTTC. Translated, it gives CASSLTSVSGYEQYF.